The present entry profiles one TCR beta chain with its context. Its specificity is not known. This record comes from a study of cytomegalovirus exposure and HLA in healthy donors. Study-wide points: Cytomegalovirus-associated TCR beta chains were listed, numbering roughly 150. An assumption of roughly uniform sequencing depth across donors underlay the presence/absence analyses. The records held CMV serostatus as the only immune exposure information.

The CDR3 consists of 15 residues. The germline V gene encodes CDR1 SGHKS and CDR2 YYEKEE (reference sequence). Unmatched junction bases numbered 4, after V lost 1 base and J lost 4 bases. The PCR made use of 60 Vbeta and 13 Jbeta primers. Sequencing was performed with immunoSEQ multiplex PCR; in TCRdb, only in-frame clones are kept and a portion is missing. Of approximately 130,000 clones in the sample, over 70% were seen once. The sample consisted of PBMCs. The sequence was obtained from a young man in good health and CMV-seronegative. The chain combines TRBV5-5 with TRBJ2-3, with 9 bases lining up with TRBD1. The CDR3 spells CASSLQGQGPDTQYF. CDR3 DNA sequence: TGTGCCAGCAGCTTGCAGGGACAGGGTCCAGATACGCAGTATTTT. The whole variable domain, filled in from reference TRBV5-5 and TRBJ2-3, reads DAGVTQSPTHLIKTRGQQVTLRCSPISGHKSVSWYQQVLGQGPQFIFQYYEKEERGRGNFPDRFSARQFPNYSSELNVNALLLGDSALYLCASSLQGQGPDTQYFGPGTRLTVL.